This T cell receptor beta chain stems from a study of blood T cell repertoires in COVID-19. In the study overall: Samples representing acute and convalescent COVID-19 were sourced from the United States, Italy and Spain. T cells, B-cell-depleted T cells, or PBMCs provided the cDNA or gDNA that served as material.

It was during active infection that Seattle patients were enrolled and then longitudinally followed. V trimming: 6 bases; J trimming: 0 bases; junction bases outside the gene matches: 4. The CDR3 is 15 amino acids. CDR1 and CDR2 from the germline V gene are SGHAT and FQNNGV. Original analysis: Nucleated cell counts were estimated from reference gene primer amplification. The method was immunoSEQ multiplex PCR; TCRdb's version includes in-frame clones alone and lacks a portion of them. The V and J calls and clone size are taken from that table; D and trimming were inferred from the DNA. The sample lists about 370,000 clones, roughly 90% occurring once.

The receptor was isolated from a woman aged 30 to 39 with COVID-19, enrolled during active disease. This chain joins TRBV11-2 and TRBJ2-2; 7 bases fit TRBD2. Sequencing was carried out using peripheral blood. This CDR3 reads CASRGGLTNTGELFF. DNA of the CDR3: TGTGCCAGCAGGGGAGGGCTGACGAACACCGGGGAGCTGTTTTTT.